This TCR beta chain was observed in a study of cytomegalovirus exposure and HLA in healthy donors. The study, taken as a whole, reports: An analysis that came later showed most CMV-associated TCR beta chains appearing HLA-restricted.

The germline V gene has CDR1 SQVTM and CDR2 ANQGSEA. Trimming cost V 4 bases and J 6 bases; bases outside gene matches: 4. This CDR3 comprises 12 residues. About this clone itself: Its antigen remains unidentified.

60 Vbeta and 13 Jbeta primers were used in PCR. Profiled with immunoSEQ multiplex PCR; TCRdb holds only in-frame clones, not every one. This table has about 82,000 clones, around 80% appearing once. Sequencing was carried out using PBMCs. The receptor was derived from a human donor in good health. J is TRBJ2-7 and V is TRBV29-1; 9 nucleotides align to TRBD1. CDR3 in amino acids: CSVVQGAGEQYF. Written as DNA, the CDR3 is TGCAGCGTTGTACAGGGGGCTGGCGAGCAGTACTTC.